These 12 T cell receptor beta chains were sequenced from one sample in a study of CD8+CD57+ T cells in acquired aplastic anemia. Genomic DNA acted as the template from which TCR beta VDJ combination and CDR3 sequence profiling were carried out. TCRdb re-derived calls from the reads in MiXCR, one entry per CDR3 protein. The sample comprises roughly 160,000 distinct CDR3 sequences, 47% of which are singletons, and less than 3% rests with the top ten. Patients included in sequencing had previously demonstrated CD8+CD57+ cell expansion by flow cytometry. Input material: sorted CD4+, CD8+, or CD8+CD57+ T cells (not recorded which) from PBMCs. These TCRs come from a human donor with aplastic anemia.

To note about this clonotype: A much bigger clone sits one base away, suggesting this may be a read error. This rearrangement joins TRBV6-1 to TRBJ1-1; no clear D gene. The CDR3 consists of 15 residues. Germline assignment: CDR1 MNHNS and CDR2 SASEGT. CDR3: CASRTGAGMNSEAFF. The DNA of the CDR3 is TGTGCCAGCAGGACTGGTGCGGGCATGAACTCTGAAGCTTTCTTT.

Turning to this clonotype: Possible read error: a much larger clone is one base away. The V gene is TRBV12-3 or TRBV12-4, the J gene TRBJ1-2, with 10 bases aligning to TRBD1. CDR3 length: 15 residues. With V trimmed by 6 bases and J by 8 bases, 12 bases remained unmatched. For the CDR3, the DNA is TGTGCCAGCAGCCCTTCTACCGGGACAGGGGTAGGCTACACCTTC. Its protein is CASSPSTGTGVGYTF.

The chain employs TRBV10-1 and TRBJ2-7, with 7 bases fitting TRBD1. The V gene end was trimmed by 8 bases and the J gene end by 4 bases; junction bases not matched to a gene: 8. The CDR3 is made up of 13 amino acids. CDR1 and CDR2 from the germline V gene are WNHNN and SYGVQD (reference sequence). The CDR3 nucleotides read TGCGCCAGCGTAGGGGACAGATCGTACGAGCAGTACTTC. Its protein product is CASVGDRSYEQYF.

This clonotype was detected many times. The V gene is TRBV25-1, the J gene TRBJ1-2; 12 bases match TRBD1. The length of the CDR3 is 17 residues. J gave up 8 bases and V 1 base, and 11 bases lay outside the gene matches. CDR1 and CDR2 from the germline V gene are MGHDK and SYGVNS. This CDR3 is CASSELGQGAVAIGYTF. The CDR3 DNA follows: TGTGCCAGCAGTGAATTGGGACAGGGGGCCGTCGCCATAGGCTACACCTTC.

The chain uses TRBV9 and TRBJ2-7, with 11 bases fitting TRBD1. The CDR3 is 16 residues long. Germline-derived CDR1 and CDR2 are SGDLS and YYNGEE. V lost 0 bases, J lost 1 base, and 3 bases stayed unmatched. CDR3 loop: CASSVGDRGSSYEQYF. CDR3 DNA: TGTGCCAGCAGCGTAGGGGACAGGGGGTCTTCCTACGAGCAGTACTTC.

This clonotype was seen at least ten times. The rearrangement uses TRBV11-3 and TRBJ2-5, with 7 bases matching TRBD2. The CDR3 length is 14 residues. V trimming: 3 bases; J trimming: 5 bases; junction bases outside the gene matches: 6. The germline gives CDR1 SGHNT, CDR2 YENEEA. CDR3 bases: TGTGCCAGCAGCTTCTTTACTAGCGCCGAGACCCAGTACTTC. Translating gives CASSFFTSAETQYF.

This rearrangement joins TRBV12-3 or TRBV12-4 to TRBJ2-5; the D gene is possibly TRBD1 (6 bases). V gave up 6 bases and J gave up 4 bases, with 18 bases separating them. The CDR3 totals 15 residues. CDR3 in amino acids: CASRTNGGRVETQYF. The CDR3 coding sequence is TGTGCCAGCAGGACTAATGGGGGCAGGGTAGAGACCCAGTACTTC.

This chain joins TRBV11-3 and TRBJ1-2; D ambiguous. The length of the CDR3 is 15 residues. Trimming shortened V by 0 bases and J by 4 bases, and 12 bases separated the two germline ends. CDR1 and CDR2 (germline): SGHNT, YENEEA. The DNA for the CDR3 is TGTGCCAGCAGCTTAGATCCGGTTGAGACCTATGGCTACACCTTC. Translation gives CASSLDPVETYGYTF.

This clonotype was seen ten or more times. CDR3 sequence reads: CASSRAGQGEETQYF. CDR3 sequence (DNA): TGTGCCAGCAGTCGTGCGGGGCAGGGAGAAGAGACCCAGTACTTC. This chain uses TRBV12-3 or TRBV12-4 with TRBJ2-5; D is perhaps TRBD2 (6 bases). This CDR3 is built from 15 residues. V was shortened by 5 bases and J by 3 bases, with 16 bases between the two germline ends.

Many counts were recorded for this clonotype. V is TRBV4-1 and J is TRBJ2-7, with D perhaps matching TRBD1 (5 bases). Germline assignment: CDR1 MGHRA and CDR2 YSYEKL. The CDR3 is 15 residues long. V gave up 0 bases and J gave up 6 bases, with 15 bases separating them. In nucleotides, the CDR3 is TGCGCCAGCAGCCAAGAATGGCAGGGCAGGTTCGAGCAGTACTTC. Encoded protein: CASSQEWQGRFEQYF.

J is TRBJ1-1 and V is TRBV7-8, with TRBD1 as a possible D gene (6 bases). The CDR3 has 14 amino acids. Germline lookup yields CDR1 SGHVS and CDR2 FQNEAQ. Trimming removed 5 bases at V and 4 bases at J, with 14 bases between. The CDR3 protein is CASSPWTVGTEAFF. The CDR3 DNA reads as TGTGCCAGCAGCCCGTGGACAGTCGGCACTGAAGCTTTCTTT.

This chain connects TRBV6-1 to TRBJ1-6, with unresolved D. CDR1 MNHNS and CDR2 SASEGT come from the germline V gene. The CDR3 is 13 amino acids. V gave up 6 bases and J gave up 7 bases, with 10 bases separating them. CDR3 amino acids: CASRLRGNSPLHF. CDR3 nucleotide sequence: TGTGCCAGCAGATTACGAGGGAATTCACCCCTCCACTTT.